This T cell receptor (beta chain) was recovered during a study of blood T cell repertoires in COVID-19. Study context: COVID-19 samples collected from the United States, Italy and Spain covered acute and convalescent phases. PBMCs, B-cell-depleted T cells, or T cells were the source of the cDNA or gDNA that made up the material.

Germline lookup yields CDR1 LGHDT and CDR2 YNNKEL (reference sequence). V was cut by 4 bases and J by 5 bases, with 11 bases left in between. CDR3 length: 14 residues. Authors' processing steps: Using reference gene primer amplification, nucleated cell counts were estimated. Libraries were prepared by immunoSEQ multiplex PCR; TCRdb keeps only in-frame clonotypes and omits some of them. V and J calls and clone size are copied from that table; D and trimming were computed from the DNA. The sample shows about 280,000 clones, around nine tenths of them seen only once. This clonotype originated in a man between 35 and 55 years old with active or convalescent COVID-19. The V and J genes are TRBV3-1 (or the pseudogene TRBV3-2) and TRBJ2-2, with D perhaps matching TRBD1 (5 bases). The sample comprised peripheral blood. The chain's CDR3 is CASSPLAGTGELFF. Here the CDR3 DNA reads TGTGCCAGCAGCCCTTTGGCAGGGACCGGGGAGCTGTTTTTT.